The 12 T cell receptor beta chains presented below share a single source sample, sequenced in a study of T-cell reconstitution after alpha-beta-depleted transplantation in children. Preparation of the TCRbeta library used unique molecular identifiers. One entry per CDR3 protein results from TCRdb running MiXCR on the PCR reads. There are 500,000 to 600,000 distinct CDR3 sequences in the sample; 30% to 35% occur only once, and 2% to 2.5% lies in the top ten. This specimen was PBMCs from the stem cell graft donor, taken from the stem cell graft. These receptors originate from a human donor who donated a stem cell graft to a child with aplastic anemia.

The CDR3 DNA is TGTGCCACCAGCAGGGACAGGGGGCGCGTGAGAAGCAATCAGCCCCAGCATTTT. As protein: CATSRDRGRVRSNQPQHF. This rearrangement joins TRBV15 to TRBJ1-5; the match to TRBD1 covers 11 bases. Germline V gives CDR1 LNHNV, CDR2 YYDKDF (reference sequence). This CDR3 is built from 18 residues. V was clipped by 3 bases and J by 1 base; unmatched bases: 8.

This clonotype has more than one count but fewer than ten. This chain joins TRBV24-1 and TRBJ1-5; 10 nucleotides line up with TRBD1. V was pared by 3 bases and J by 8 bases, with 3 bases of the junction left unmatched. Germline V gene sequence: CDR1 KGHDR, CDR2 SFDVKD. CDR3 length: 14 residues. The CDR3 here is CATSDTGTGEPQHF. CDR3 nucleotide sequence: TGTGCCACCAGTGATACCGGGACAGGGGAGCCCCAGCATTTT.

The gene calls are TRBV4-3 and TRBJ1-4; 10 positions match TRBD1. This CDR3 region has 17 residues. The germline CDR1 and CDR2 sequences are LGHNA and YSLEER. With V trimmed by 3 bases and J by 0 bases, 4 bases remained unmatched. Here the CDR3 DNA reads TGCGCCAGCAGCCATGGACAGGGGGGACCAACTAATGAAAAACTGTTTTTT. The encoded protein is CASSHGQGGPTNEKLFF.

This clonotype was detected only a few times. The CDR3, as DNA: TGTGCCATCAGGGGACTAGCGGGAGGAGGTGAGCAGTACTTC. Amino acids: CAIRGLAGGGEQYF. The gene calls are TRBV10-3 and TRBJ2-7; TRBD2 matches at 15 bases. The CDR3 extends over 14 amino acids. Germline lookup yields CDR1 ENHRY and CDR2 SYGVKD. V lost 6 bases to trimming and J lost 7 bases; unmatched junction nucleotides: 4.

CDR3 residues: CAWVYRVVPYNEQFF. CDR3 nucleotide sequence: TGTGCCTGGGTTTATCGAGTCGTCCCCTACAATGAGCAGTTCTTC. This chain links TRBV30 with TRBJ2-1; D is unclear. The CDR3 runs 15 residues. V shed 5 bases and J shed 2 bases, with 16 bases lying between them. Germline V lookup: CDR1 GTSNPN, CDR2 SVGIG (reference sequence).

The rearrangement joins TRBV19 to TRBJ2-1; D remains ambiguous. Per germline, CDR1 LNHDA and CDR2 SQIVND (reference sequence). There are 15 residues in the CDR3. V gave up 3 bases and J gave up 0 bases, with 9 bases separating them. The CDR3 reads CASSIIKGSYNEQFF. The DNA for the CDR3 is TGTGCCAGTAGTATTATTAAGGGCTCCTACAATGAGCAGTTCTTC. Combining the CDR3 with reference TRBV19 and TRBJ2-1 gives the whole variable domain DGGITQSPKYLFRKEGQNVTLSCEQNLNHDAMYWYRQDPGQGLRLIYYSQIVNDFQKGDIAEGYSVSREKKESFPLTVTSAQKNPTAFYLCASSIIKGSYNEQFFGPGTRLTVL.

The chain joins TRBV7-8 to TRBJ2-2; D is undetermined. CDR1 and CDR2 (germline): SGHVS, FQNEAQ. The CDR3 runs 18 residues. The V end was cut by 2 bases, the J end by 6 bases, with 22 bases between. The CDR3 sequence: CASSLTPLGNKGSGELFF. The CDR3 nucleotides read TGTGCCAGCAGCTTAACCCCTTTGGGGAACAAGGGTTCCGGGGAGCTGTTTTTT.

The gene calls are TRBV18 and TRBJ1-2; 9 nucleotides match TRBD1. With 3 bases clipped from V and 6 bases from J, the junction kept 8 bases outside the gene matches. The CDR3 sequence is 15 residues long. The germline gives CDR1 KGHSH, CDR2 LQKENI. The CDR3 loop is CASSPLQGARDGYTF. The DNA of the CDR3 is TGTGCCAGCTCACCCTTACAGGGGGCGAGGGATGGCTACACCTTC.

This chain links TRBV19 with TRBJ1-6; possible D gene TRBD1, 5 bases. Per germline, CDR1 LNHDA and CDR2 SQIVND (reference sequence). CDR3 length: 13 residues. V lost 5 bases and J 13 bases, leaving 15 bases between the germline ends. CDR3 bases: TGTGCCAGTAGTGTGGGGACGAATACGCCCCTCCACTTT. As protein: CASSVGTNTPLHF.

The CDR3, as DNA: TGTGCCAGCAGCCGTAGCGGCCGATACTCCTACAATGAGCAGTTCTTC. Protein product: CASSRSGRYSYNEQFF. The genes are TRBV6-2 or TRBV6-3 and TRBJ2-1; tentative D call: TRBD2 (6 bases). CDR1 is MNHEY and CDR2 is SVGEGT in the germline V gene. Trimming left V 6 bases short and J 0 bases short, with 15 bases between. The CDR3 has 16 residues.

V gene TRBV7-2 combines with J gene TRBJ2-7; 10 bases agree with TRBD1. CDR3 length: 15 residues. CDR1 SGHTA and CDR2 FQGNSA come from the germline V gene. With 1 base clipped from V and 3 bases from J, the junction kept 3 bases outside the gene matches. CDR3 bases: TGTGCCAGCAGCTTAGGGACAGGGGGTCACTACGAGCAGTACTTC. Amino acids: CASSLGTGGHYEQYF.

CDR3 region: CSASVASGSNEQFF. CDR3 DNA: TGCAGTGCTAGTGTTGCTAGCGGGAGCAATGAGCAGTTCTTC. The rearrangement joins TRBV20-1 to TRBJ2-1; 10 bases are a match to TRBD2. The CDR3 has 14 residues. CDR1 and CDR2 from the germline V gene are DFQATT and SNEGSKA (reference sequence). The ends lost 3 bases at V and 6 bases at J; junction bases unmatched: 5.